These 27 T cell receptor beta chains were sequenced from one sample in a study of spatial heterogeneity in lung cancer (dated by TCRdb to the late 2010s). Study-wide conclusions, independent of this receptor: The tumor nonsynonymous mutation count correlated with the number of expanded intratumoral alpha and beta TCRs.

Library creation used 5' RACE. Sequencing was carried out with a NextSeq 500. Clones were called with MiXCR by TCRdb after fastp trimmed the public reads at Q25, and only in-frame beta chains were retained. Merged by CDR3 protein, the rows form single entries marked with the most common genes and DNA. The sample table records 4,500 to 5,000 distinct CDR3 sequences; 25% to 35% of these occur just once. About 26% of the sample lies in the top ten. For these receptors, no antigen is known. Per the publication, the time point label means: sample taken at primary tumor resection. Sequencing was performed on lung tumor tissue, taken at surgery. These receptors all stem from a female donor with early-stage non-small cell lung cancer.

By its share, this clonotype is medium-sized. The CDR3 DNA is TGTGCCAGCAAAGATCAGGGCTGGGATGAAAAACTGTTTTTT. Protein: CASKDQGWDEKLFF. The chain uses TRBV6-5 and TRBJ1-4, with D maybe TRBD1 (5 bases). V dropped 7 bases and J dropped 6 bases, with 15 bases sitting between them. Per germline, CDR1 MNHEY and CDR2 SVGAGI. CDR3 length: 14 amino acids.

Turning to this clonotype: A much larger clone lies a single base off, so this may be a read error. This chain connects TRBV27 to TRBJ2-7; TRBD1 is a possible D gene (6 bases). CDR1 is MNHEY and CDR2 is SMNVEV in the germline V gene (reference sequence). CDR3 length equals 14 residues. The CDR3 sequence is CANSLEGRGYEQYF. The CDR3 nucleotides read TGTGCCAACAGTTTAGAGGGCAGGGGCTACGAGCAGTACTTC.

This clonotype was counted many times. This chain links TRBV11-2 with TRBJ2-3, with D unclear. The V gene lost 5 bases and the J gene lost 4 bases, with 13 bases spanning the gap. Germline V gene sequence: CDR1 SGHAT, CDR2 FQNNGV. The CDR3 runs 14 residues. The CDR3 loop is CASSQLVAADTQYF. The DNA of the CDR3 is TGTGCCAGCAGCCAGCTGGTAGCAGCAGATACGCAGTATTTT.

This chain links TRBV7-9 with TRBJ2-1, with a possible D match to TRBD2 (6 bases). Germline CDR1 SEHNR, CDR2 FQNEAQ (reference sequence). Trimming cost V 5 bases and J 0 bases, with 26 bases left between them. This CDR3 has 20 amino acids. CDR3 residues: CASSTPYVTRVTSSYNEQFF. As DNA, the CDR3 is TGTGCCAGCAGCACCCCCTACGTGACTAGGGTAACTAGCTCCTACAATGAGCAGTTCTTC. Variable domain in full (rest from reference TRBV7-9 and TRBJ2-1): DTGVSQNPRHKITKRGQNVTFRCDPISEHNRLYWYRQTLGQGPEFLTYFQNEAQLEKSRLLSDRFSAERPKGSFSTLEIQRTEQGDSAMYLCASSTPYVTRVTSSYNEQFFGPGTRLTVL.

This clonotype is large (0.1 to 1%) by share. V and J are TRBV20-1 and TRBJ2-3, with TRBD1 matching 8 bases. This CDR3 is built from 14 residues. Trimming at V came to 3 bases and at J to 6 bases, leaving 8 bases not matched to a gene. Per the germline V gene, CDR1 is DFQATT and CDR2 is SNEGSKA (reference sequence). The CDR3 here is CSASPRQGRDTQYF. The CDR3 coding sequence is TGCAGTGCTAGCCCCCGACAGGGGCGTGATACGCAGTATTTT.

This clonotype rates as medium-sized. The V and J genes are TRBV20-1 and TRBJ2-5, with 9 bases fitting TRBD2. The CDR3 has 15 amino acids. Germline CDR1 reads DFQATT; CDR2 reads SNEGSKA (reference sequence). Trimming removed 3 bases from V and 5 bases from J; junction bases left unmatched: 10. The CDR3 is CSARSPSGVVETQYF. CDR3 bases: TGCAGTGCTAGGTCTCCTAGCGGGGTTGTGGAGACCCAGTACTTC.

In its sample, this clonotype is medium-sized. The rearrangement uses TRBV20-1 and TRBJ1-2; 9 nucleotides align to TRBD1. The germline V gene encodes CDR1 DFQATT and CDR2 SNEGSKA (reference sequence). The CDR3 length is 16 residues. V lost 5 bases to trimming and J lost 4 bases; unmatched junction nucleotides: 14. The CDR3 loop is CSAPPTGGDMVYGYTF. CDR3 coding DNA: TGCAGTGCTCCCCCGACAGGGGGTGATATGGTCTATGGCTACACCTTC.

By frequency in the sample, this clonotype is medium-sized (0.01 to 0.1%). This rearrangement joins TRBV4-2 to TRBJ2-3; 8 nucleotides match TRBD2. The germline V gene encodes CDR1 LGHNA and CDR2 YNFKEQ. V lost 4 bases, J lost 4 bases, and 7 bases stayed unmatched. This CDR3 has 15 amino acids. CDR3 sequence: CASSPGGAGADTQYF. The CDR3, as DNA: TGTGCCAGCAGCCCTGGGGGAGCGGGGGCAGATACGCAGTATTTT.

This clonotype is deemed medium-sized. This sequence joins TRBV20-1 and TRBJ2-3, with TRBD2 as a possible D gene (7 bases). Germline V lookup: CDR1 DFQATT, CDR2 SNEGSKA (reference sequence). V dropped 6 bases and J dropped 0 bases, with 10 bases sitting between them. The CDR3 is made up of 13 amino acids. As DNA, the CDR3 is TGCAGTGCGGGGGGGCCTAGCACAGATACGCAGTATTTT. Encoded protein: CSAGGPSTDTQYF.

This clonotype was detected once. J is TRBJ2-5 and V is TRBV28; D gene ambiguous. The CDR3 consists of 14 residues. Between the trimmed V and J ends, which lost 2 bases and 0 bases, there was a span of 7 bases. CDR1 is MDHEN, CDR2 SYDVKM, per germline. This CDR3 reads CASSLTENQETQYF. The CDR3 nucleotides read TGTGCCAGCAGTTTAACAGAGAACCAAGAGACCCAGTACTTC.

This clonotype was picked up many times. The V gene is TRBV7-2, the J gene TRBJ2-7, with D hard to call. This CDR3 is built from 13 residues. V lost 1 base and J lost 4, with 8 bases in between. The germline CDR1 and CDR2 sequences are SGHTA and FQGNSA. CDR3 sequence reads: CASSLEDLYEQYF. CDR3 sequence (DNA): TGTGCCAGCAGCTTAGAGGACCTATACGAGCAGTACTTC.

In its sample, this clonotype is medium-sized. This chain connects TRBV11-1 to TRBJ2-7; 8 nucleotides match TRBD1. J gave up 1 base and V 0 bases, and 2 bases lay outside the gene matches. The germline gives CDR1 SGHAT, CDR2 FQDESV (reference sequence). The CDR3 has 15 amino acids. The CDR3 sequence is CASSLARTGSYEQYF. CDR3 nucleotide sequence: TGTGCCAGCAGCTTAGCTCGGACAGGGTCCTACGAGCAGTACTTC.

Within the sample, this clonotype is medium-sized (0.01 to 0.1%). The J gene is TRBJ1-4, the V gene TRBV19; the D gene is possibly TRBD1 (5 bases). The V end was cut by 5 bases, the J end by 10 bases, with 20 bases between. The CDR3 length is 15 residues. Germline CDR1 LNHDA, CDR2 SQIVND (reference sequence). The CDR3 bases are TGTGCCAGTAGTGATCCCGGACATTCCCCCGGAAAACTGTTTTTT. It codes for CASSDPGHSPGKLFF. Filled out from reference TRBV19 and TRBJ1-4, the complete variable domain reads DGGITQSPKYLFRKEGQNVTLSCEQNLNHDAMYWYRQDPGQGLRLIYYSQIVNDFQKGDIAEGYSVSREKKESFPLTVTSAQKNPTAFYLCASSDPGHSPGKLFFGSGTQLSVL.

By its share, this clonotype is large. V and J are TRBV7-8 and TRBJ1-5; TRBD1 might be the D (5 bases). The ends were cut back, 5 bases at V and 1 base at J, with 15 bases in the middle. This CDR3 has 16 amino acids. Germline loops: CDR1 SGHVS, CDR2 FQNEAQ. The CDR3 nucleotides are TGTGCCAGCAGCCCATCGGGGGTAGGAAGCAATCAGCCCCAGCATTTT. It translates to CASSPSGVGSNQPQHF.

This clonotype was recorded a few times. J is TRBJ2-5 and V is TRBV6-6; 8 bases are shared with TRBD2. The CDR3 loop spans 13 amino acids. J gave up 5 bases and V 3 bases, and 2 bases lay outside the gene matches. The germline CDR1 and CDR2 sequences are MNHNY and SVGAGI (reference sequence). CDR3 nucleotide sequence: TGTGCCAGCAGTTATGGCGGGGGGGAGACCCAGTACTTC. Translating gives CASSYGGGETQYF.

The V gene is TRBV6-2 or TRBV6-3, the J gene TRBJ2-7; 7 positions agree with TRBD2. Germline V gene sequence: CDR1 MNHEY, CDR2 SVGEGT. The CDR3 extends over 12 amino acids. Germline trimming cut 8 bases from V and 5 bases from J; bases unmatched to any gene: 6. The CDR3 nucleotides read TGTGCCAGCCGAAGGACTAGAAACGAGCAGTACTTC. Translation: CASRRTRNEQYF.

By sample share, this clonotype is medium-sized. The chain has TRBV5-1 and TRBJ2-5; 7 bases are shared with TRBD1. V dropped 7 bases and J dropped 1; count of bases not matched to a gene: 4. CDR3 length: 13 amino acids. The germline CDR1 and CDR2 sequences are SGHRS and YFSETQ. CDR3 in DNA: TGCGCCAGCTTTCGGGACAGCCAAGAGACCCAGTACTTC. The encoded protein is CASFRDSQETQYF.

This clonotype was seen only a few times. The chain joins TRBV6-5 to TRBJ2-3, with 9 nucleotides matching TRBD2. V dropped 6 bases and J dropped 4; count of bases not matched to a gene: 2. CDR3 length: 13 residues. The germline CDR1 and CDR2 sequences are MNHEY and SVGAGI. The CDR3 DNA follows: TGTGCCAGCAGCGTAGCGGGAGCAGATACGCAGTATTTT. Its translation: CASSVAGADTQYF.

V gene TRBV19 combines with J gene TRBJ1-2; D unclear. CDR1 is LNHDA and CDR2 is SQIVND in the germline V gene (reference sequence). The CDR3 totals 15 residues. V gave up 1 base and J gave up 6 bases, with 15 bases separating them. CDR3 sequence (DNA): TGTGCCAGTAGTATAGGCCTGGCATCGGGAGATGGCTACACCTTC. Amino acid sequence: CASSIGLASGDGYTF.

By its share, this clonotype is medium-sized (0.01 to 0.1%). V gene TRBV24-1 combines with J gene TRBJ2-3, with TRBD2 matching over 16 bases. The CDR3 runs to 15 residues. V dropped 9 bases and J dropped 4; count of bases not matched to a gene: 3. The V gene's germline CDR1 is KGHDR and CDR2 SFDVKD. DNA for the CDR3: TGTGCCACCGGGACTAGCGGGGGGGCCCCAGATACGCAGTATTTT. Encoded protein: CATGTSGGAPDTQYF.

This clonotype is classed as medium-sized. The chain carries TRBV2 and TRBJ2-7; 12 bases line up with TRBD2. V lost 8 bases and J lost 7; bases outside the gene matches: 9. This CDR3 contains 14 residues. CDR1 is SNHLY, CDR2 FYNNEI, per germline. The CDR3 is CASVRTSGAWEQYF. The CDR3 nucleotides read TGTGCCAGCGTGCGGACTAGCGGGGCCTGGGAGCAGTACTTC.

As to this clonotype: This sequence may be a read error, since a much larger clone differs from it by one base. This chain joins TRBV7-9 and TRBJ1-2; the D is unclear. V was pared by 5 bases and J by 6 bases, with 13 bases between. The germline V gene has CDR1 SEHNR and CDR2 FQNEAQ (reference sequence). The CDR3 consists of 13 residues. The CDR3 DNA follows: TGTGCCAGCAGCCTTGACAATGTGGATGGCTACACCTTC. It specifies CASSLDNVDGYTF.

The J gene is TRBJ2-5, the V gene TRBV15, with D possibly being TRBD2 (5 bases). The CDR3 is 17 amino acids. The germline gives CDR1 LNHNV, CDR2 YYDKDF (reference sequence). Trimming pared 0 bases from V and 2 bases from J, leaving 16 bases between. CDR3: CATSRDAASSLQETQYF. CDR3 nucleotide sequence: TGTGCCACCAGCAGAGACGCCGCGTCTAGCCTTCAAGAGACCCAGTACTTC.

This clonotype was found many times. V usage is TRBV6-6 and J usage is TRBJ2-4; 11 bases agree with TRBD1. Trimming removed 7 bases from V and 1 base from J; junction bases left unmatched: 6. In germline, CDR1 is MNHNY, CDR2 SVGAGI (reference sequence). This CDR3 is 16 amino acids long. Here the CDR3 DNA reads TGTGCCAGCACCAGAGGACAGGGGGCCGCCAAAAACATTCAGTACTTC. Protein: CASTRGQGAAKNIQYF.

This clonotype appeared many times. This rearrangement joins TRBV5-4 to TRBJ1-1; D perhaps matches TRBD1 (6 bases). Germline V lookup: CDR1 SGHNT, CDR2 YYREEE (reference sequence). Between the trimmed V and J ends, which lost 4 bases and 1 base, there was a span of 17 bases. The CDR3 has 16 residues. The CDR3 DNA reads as TGTGCCAGCAGCCGTAGGACAGTTGCGGGGAACACTGAAGCTTTCTTT. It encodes CASSRRTVAGNTEAFF.

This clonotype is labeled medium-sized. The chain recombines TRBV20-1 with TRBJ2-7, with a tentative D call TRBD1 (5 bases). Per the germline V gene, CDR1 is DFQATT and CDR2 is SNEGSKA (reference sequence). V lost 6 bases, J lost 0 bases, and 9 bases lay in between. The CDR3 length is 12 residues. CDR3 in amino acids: CSAQQGSYEQYF. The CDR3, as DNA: TGCAGTGCCCAGCAGGGCTCCTACGAGCAGTACTTC.

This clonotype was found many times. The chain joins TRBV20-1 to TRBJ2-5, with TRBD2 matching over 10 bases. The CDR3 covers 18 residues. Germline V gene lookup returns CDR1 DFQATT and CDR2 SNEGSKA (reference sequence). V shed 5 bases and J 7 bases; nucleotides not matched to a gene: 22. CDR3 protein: CSASQRRAEAGGQGTQYF. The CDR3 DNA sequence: TGCAGTGCTTCCCAGCGTCGTGCAGAAGCGGGGGGGCAGGGGACCCAGTACTTC.